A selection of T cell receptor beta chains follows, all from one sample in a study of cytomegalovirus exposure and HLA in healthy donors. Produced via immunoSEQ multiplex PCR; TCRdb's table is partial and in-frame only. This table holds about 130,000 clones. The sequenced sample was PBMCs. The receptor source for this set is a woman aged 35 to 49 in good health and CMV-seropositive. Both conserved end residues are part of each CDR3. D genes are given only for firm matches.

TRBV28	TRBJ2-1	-	TGTGCCAGCAGTTTGAGGAATGCTGAGCAGTTCTTC	CASSLRNAEQFF
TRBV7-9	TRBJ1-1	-	TGTGCCAGCAGCTTAGCGGCGGACACTGAAGCTTTCTTT	CASSLAADTEAFF
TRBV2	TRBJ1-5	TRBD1	TGTGCCAGCAGTTACGACAGGGGAAGGCAGCCCCAGCATTTT	CASSYDRGRQPQHF
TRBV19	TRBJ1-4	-	TGTGCCAGTAGGGGGGGAGCAACTAATGAAAAACTGTTTTTT	CASRGGATNEKLFF
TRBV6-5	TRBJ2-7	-	TGTGCCAGCAGCCGCGAGTACGAGCAGTACTTC	CASSREYEQYF
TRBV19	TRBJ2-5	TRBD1	TGTGCCAGTACCCCGACAGGGCAAGAGACCCAGTACTTC	CASTPTGQETQYF
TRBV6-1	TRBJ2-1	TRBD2	TGTGCCAGCAGTGAGCCGTTGGGGCTAGCGGGAGAAAATGAGCAGTTCTTC	CASSEPLGLAGENEQFF
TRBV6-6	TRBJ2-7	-	TGTGCCAGCAGTTTGGACTACCTTCCCATCGAGCAGTACTTC	CASSLDYLPIEQYF
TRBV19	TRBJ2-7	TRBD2	TGTGCCAGTAGTACAACTAGCGGGAGCTACGAGCAGTACTTC	CASSTTSGSYEQYF
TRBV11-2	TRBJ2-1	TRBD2	TGTGCCAGCAGCCACGAGCGCGGGAGAGGGAGTGAGCAGTTCTTC	CASSHERGRGSEQFF
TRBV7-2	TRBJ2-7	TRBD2	TGTGCCAGCAGCTTAGTGGGGGGGGGTACTAGCGGGAGCAGGTACGAGCAGTACTTC	CASSLVGGGTSGSRYEQYF
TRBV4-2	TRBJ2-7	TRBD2	TGTGCCAGCAGCCAAGAAAATCACGGACTAGCGGGAGGGAGGGCGTCCGAGCAGTACTTC	CASSQENHGLAGGRASEQYF
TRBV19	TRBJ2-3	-	TGTGCCAGTAGTGCCGGGGGAAGCGGCACAGATACGCAGTATTTT	CASSAGGSGTDTQYF
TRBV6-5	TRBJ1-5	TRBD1	TGTGCCAGCAGCCGGGACAGACATAGCAATCAGCCCCAGCATTTT	CASSRDRHSNQPQHF
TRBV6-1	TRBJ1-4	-	TGTGCCAGCAGTGAAAACAGTGGGCTCGAACTGTTTTTT	CASSENSGLELFF
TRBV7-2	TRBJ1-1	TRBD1	TGTGCCAGCAGAAGGGCAGGGGGCCATACTGAAGCTTTCTTT	CASRRAGGHTEAFF
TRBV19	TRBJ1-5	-	TGTGCCAGTAGTACCCACCCAGGGAGCAATCAGCCCCAGCATTTT	CASSTHPGSNQPQHF
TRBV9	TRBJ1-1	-	TGTGCCAGCAGCGTGGACATGAACACTGAAGCTTTCTTT	CASSVDMNTEAFF
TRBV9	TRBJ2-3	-	TGTGCCAGCAGCTTCCAGGGAAGTAAGGTGGCAGATACGCAGTATTTT	CASSFQGSKVADTQYF
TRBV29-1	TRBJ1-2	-	TGCAGCGTCCCGGTGGGGGGGGGCTATGGCTACACCTTC	CSVPVGGGYGYTF
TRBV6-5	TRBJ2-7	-	TGTGCCAGCAGTTACTCGGACAGTTCCTACGAGCAGTACTTC	CASSYSDSSYEQYF
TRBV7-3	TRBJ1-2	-	TGTGCCAGCAGCCCCGACAGTAACTATGGCTACACCTTC	CASSPDSNYGYTF
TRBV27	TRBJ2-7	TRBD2	TGTGCCAGCAAAAAAGCGGGACTAGTCCACGAGCAGTACTTC	CASKKAGLVHEQYF
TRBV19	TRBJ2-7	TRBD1	TGTGCCAGTAGTATAGCGGGACAGAACTACGAGCAGTACTTC	CASSIAGQNYEQYF
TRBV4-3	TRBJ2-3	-	TGCGCCAGCAGCCAAGTGAGGTTCGGCCTCGCAGATACGCAGTATTTT	CASSQVRFGLADTQYF
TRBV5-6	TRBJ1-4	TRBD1	TGTGCCAGCAGCTTTACAGGGGGCGGGGAAAAACTGTTTTTT	CASSFTGGGEKLFF
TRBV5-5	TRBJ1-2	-	TGTGCCAGCAGCTTGGAAGTCAGGGCAGGCTATGGCTACACCTTC	CASSLEVRAGYGYTF
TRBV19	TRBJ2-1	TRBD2	TGTGCCAGTAGTCCCACTAGCGGCTCCTACAATGAGCAGTTCTTC	CASSPTSGSYNEQFF
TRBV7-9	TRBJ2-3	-	TGTGCCAGCAGCTTGACACAACCTAGCACAGATACGCAGTATTTT	CASSLTQPSTDTQYF
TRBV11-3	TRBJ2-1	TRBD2	TGTGCCAGCAGCTTAGATGGGACTAGCGGGAATGAGCAGTTCTTC	CASSLDGTSGNEQFF
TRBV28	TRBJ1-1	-	TGTGCCAGCAGTTCTAGCCGGGAATCCGAAGCTTTCTTT	CASSSSRESEAFF
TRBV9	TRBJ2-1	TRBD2	TGTGCCAGCAGCGTAGCGGGACTAGCGGACAATGAGCAGTTCTTC	CASSVAGLADNEQFF
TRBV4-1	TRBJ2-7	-	TGCGCCAGCAGCCAAGGTTCAGGTGCCTACGAGCAGTACTTC	CASSQGSGAYEQYF
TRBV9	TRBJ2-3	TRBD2	TGTGCCAGCAGCGCTAGCGGTACCCCCACAGATACGCAGTATTTT	CASSASGTPTDTQYF
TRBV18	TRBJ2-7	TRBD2	TGTGCCAGCTCACCACCCGCTAGCGGGATAGAGCAGTACTTC	CASSPPASGIEQYF
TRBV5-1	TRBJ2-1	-	TGCGCCAGCAGCTTTGACTCCCCCTACAATGAGCAGTTCTTC	CASSFDSPYNEQFF
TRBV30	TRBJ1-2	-	TGTGCCTGGAGTGTACGTTTGGAGAGAAGGGGCTACACCTTC	CAWSVRLERRGYTF
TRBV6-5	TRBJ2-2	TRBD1	TGTGCCAGCAGCCGACAGGGGGCGAGCACCGGGGAGCTGTTTTTT	CASSRQGASTGELFF
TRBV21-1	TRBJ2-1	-	TGTGCCAGCAGCCCTAGCGGGAGGCCCCACAATGAGCAGTTCTTC	CASSPSGRPHNEQFF
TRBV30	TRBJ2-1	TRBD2	TGTGCCTCCCTCGGGACTAGCGGATACAATGAGCAGTTCTTC	CASLGTSGYNEQFF
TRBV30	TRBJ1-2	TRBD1	TGTGCCTGGAGTGTGCGGGACAGGACCTTTTATGGCTACACCTTC	CAWSVRDRTFYGYTF
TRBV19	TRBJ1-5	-	TGTGCCAGTAGTATATCCTACCGGCAGGCTTATAGCAATCAGCCCCAGCATTTT	CASSISYRQAYSNQPQHF
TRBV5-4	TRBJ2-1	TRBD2	TGTGCCAGCAGCTTGAGCCTAGCGGATAACAATGAGCAGTTCTTC	CASSLSLADNNEQFF
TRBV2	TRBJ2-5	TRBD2	TGTGCCAGCAGCGGGGGGGGGACACCCCAAGAGACCCAGTACTTC	CASSGGGTPQETQYF
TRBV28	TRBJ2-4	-	TGTGCCAGCAGTTTACGGGGGATAGCCAAAAACATTCAGTACTTC	CASSLRGIAKNIQYF
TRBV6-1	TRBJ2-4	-	TGTGCCAGCAGTGAAGCGTCGGTAAACATTCAGTACTTC	CASSEASVNIQYF
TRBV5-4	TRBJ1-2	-	TGTGCCAGCAGCTTGGCCGGCAGGGCCTATGGCTACACCTTC	CASSLAGRAYGYTF